The rows below give T cell receptor beta chains drawn from one sample of a study of cytomegalovirus exposure and HLA in healthy donors. Repertoires were generated with immunoSEQ multiplex PCR, while TCRdb's copy carries only in-frame clones and drops some. The sample lists about 150,000 clones; approximately 93% were seen once. Material: PBMCs. All receptors come from a man in his late teens or twenties in good health and CMV-seronegative. Both conserved end residues are part of each CDR3. A D gene is named only where the DNA matches it firmly. Clone size is not always given. Where it is, it says once, few, many or a class for expanded clones.

V gene	clone size	D gene	J gene	CDR3 DNA	CDR3 protein
TRBV5-1	few	TRBD1	TRBJ2-3	TGCGCCAGCAGCTCGTCTACAGGGGCCCCTCTCACAGATACGCAGTATTTT	CASSSSTGAPLTDTQYF
TRBV7-2	.	TRBD2	TRBJ2-5	TGTGCCAGCAGCGTCGGGACTAGCGGGTTTCAAGAGACCCAGTACTTC	CASSVGTSGFQETQYF
TRBV19	.	TRBD1	TRBJ1-1	TGTGCCAGTAGACCGGGACAGTTGAACACTGAAGCTTTCTTT	CASRPGQLNTEAFF
TRBV27	.	.	TRBJ2-1	TGTGCCAGCAGTTTCGCGGGTTCCTACAATGAGCAGTTCTTC	CASSFAGSYNEQFF
TRBV18	.	TRBD1	TRBJ1-2	TGTGCCAGCTCAGACTTCACAGGGGACTATGGCTACACCTTC	CASSDFTGDYGYTF
TRBV11-3	.	TRBD2	TRBJ2-3	TGTGCCAGCAGCTCTCCTATAGCGGGAGCCCCAGATACGCAGTATTTT	CASSSPIAGAPDTQYF
TRBV13	.	TRBD2	TRBJ2-5	TGTGCCAGCAGCTTAGGCTCACTAGCGGGGGGAGAGACCCAGTACTTC	CASSLGSLAGGETQYF
TRBV9	.	.	TRBJ1-2	TGTGCCAGCACCGATGGGGGGGGGTATGGCTACACCTTC	CASTDGGGYGYTF
TRBV27	.	.	TRBJ1-3	TGTGCCAGCAGTTATAACAGTGGAAACACCATATATTTT	CASSYNSGNTIYF
TRBV5-6	.	TRBD1	TRBJ1-1	TGTGCCAGCAGCTTGCTGGACAGGGGTACTAGTGGGGACACTGAAGCTTTCTTT	CASSLLDRGTSGDTEAFF
TRBV5-1	.	TRBD1	TRBJ2-1	TGCGCCAGCAGCTCAAGGGCGCGCGGGACAGGGATGAGAAATGAGCAGTTCTTC	CASSSRARGTGMRNEQFF
TRBV19	.	TRBD1	TRBJ1-2	TGTGCCAGTAGTATGGGACAGGTATCAGCGCACACCTTC	CASSMGQVSAHTF
TRBV13	.	.	TRBJ1-3	TGTGCCAGCAGCCGTACAGGTGCTGGAAACACCATATATTTT	CASSRTGAGNTIYF